These 24 T cell receptor beta chains came from one sample sequenced in a study of blood T cell repertoires in COVID-19. Sequencing was performed with immunoSEQ multiplex PCR; in TCRdb, only in-frame clones are kept and a portion is missing. Among over 25,000 clones listed, almost 90% were seen once. Sequencing was performed on peripheral blood. The source of these receptors is a woman aged 60-70 years with active COVID-19.

The V call is TRBV7-2, the J call TRBJ1-4; 7 nucleotides align to TRBD1. Per germline, CDR1 SGHTA and CDR2 FQGNSA. After removal of 5 bases from V and 7 bases from J, the junction contained 10 bases not matched to a gene. The CDR3 runs to 15 residues. CDR3 nucleotide sequence: TGTGCCAGCAGCCCAATACAGGGGTTAGTTGAAAAACTGTTTTTT. It encodes CASSPIQGLVEKLFF.

The V call is TRBV6-5, the J call TRBJ1-1; D ambiguous. CDR1 is MNHEY, CDR2 SVGAGI, per germline. The V end lost 4 bases, the J end lost 5 bases, and 11 bases lay between the germline ends. The CDR3 loop spans 13 amino acids. The DNA of the CDR3 is TGTGCCAGCAGTTGGACCGCGGGTACTGAAGCTTTCTTT. This codes for CASSWTAGTEAFF.

The chain links TRBV18 to TRBJ1-5; tentative D call: TRBD1 (5 bases). This CDR3 contains 14 residues. Germline assignment: CDR1 KGHSH and CDR2 LQKENI. V was pared by 6 bases and J by 2 bases, with 11 bases between. In DNA, the CDR3 is TGTGCCAGCTCCTGGGGCGCGCGCAATCAGCCCCAGCATTTT. This translates into CASSWGARNQPQHF.

This rearrangement joins TRBV6-5 to TRBJ2-3; D perhaps matches TRBD1 (6 bases). Germline CDR1 and CDR2: MNHEY and SVGAGI. This CDR3 has 14 amino acids. Deletions cut 9 bases from V and 5 bases from J, with 18 bases between. The CDR3: CASRDTGQGDTQYF. For the CDR3, the DNA is TGTGCCAGTAGGGACACAGGGCAGGGAGATACGCAGTATTTT.

The chain is built from TRBV28 and TRBJ1-1; TRBD1 is a possible D gene (6 bases). The V end was cut by 6 bases, the J end by 2 bases, with 19 bases between. Per the germline V gene, CDR1 is MDHEN and CDR2 is SYDVKM. The CDR3 is 16 residues long. The CDR3, as DNA: TGTGCCAGCAGCCAGATACGGACAGTTGGCAACACTGAAGCTTTCTTT. Protein: CASSQIRTVGNTEAFF. Full variable domain (missing parts from reference TRBV28 and TRBJ1-1): DVKVTQSSRYLVKRTGEKVFLECVQDMDHENMFWYRQDPGLGLRLIYFSYDVKMKEKGDIPEGYSVSREKKERFSLILESASTNQTSMYLCASSQIRTVGNTEAFFGQGTRLTVV.

The V gene is TRBV27, the J gene TRBJ2-7; 7 nucleotides match TRBD2. Germline V lookup: CDR1 MNHEY, CDR2 SMNVEV (reference sequence). The CDR3 extends over 16 amino acids. J lost 6 bases, V lost 2 bases, and 13 bases had no gene match. For the CDR3, the DNA is TGTGCCAGCAGTTTAGGGGGGGTGGAGGGCGTCGTCGAGCAGTACTTC. Translating gives CASSLGGVEGVVEQYF.

This chain links TRBV7-9 with TRBJ2-1, with D uncertain. Germline CDR1 reads SEHNR; CDR2 reads FQNEAQ (reference sequence). This CDR3 has 13 amino acids. The germline V and J ends were trimmed by 6 bases and 8 bases, with 14 bases remaining between them. The CDR3 protein is CASREWRGDEQFF. CDR3 DNA sequence: TGTGCCAGCAGAGAGTGGAGAGGCGATGAGCAGTTCTTC.

CDR3 residues: CASSPRTSGGNNEQFF. CDR3 DNA: TGTGCCAGCAGCCCAAGGACTAGCGGGGGTAACAATGAGCAGTTCTTC. The rearrangement links TRBV6-4 to TRBJ2-1; 13 nucleotides agree with TRBD2. V shed 6 bases, J shed 5 bases, and the junction held 7 bases outside the gene matches. Germline CDR1 MRHNA, CDR2 SNTAGT. The CDR3 has 16 residues.

J is TRBJ2-7 and V is TRBV30, with 7 bases aligning to TRBD2. Germline lookup yields CDR1 GTSNPN and CDR2 SVGIG (reference sequence). Trimming cost V 4 bases and J 4 bases; bases outside gene matches: 4. The CDR3 sequence is 12 residues long. CDR3 coding DNA: TGTGCCTGGACAGATAGCGGGTACGAGCAGTACTTC. Translation: CAWTDSGYEQYF.

The rearrangement uses TRBV6-6 and TRBJ1-1, with 8 bases lining up with TRBD1. The CDR3 spans 15 residues. Germline CDR1 and CDR2: MNHNY and SVGAGI (reference sequence). V shed 4 bases and J 4 bases; nucleotides not matched to a gene: 8. The CDR3 coding sequence is TGTGCCAGCAGTTCCATACCGGGACAGGCCACTGAAGCTTTCTTT. It is translated as CASSSIPGQATEAFF.

V gene TRBV11-3 combines with J gene TRBJ2-1; the match to TRBD1 covers 7 bases. J gave up 8 bases and V 5 bases, and 15 bases lay outside the gene matches. Germline lookup yields CDR1 SGHNT and CDR2 YENEEA. There are 16 residues in the CDR3. CDR3 sequence reads: CASSPGQTLAPHEQFF. The CDR3 bases are TGTGCCAGCAGCCCGGGACAGACGTTAGCCCCCCATGAGCAGTTCTTC.

The chain couples TRBV9 to TRBJ2-7, with TRBD2 identical over 8 bases. The V gene's germline CDR1 is SGDLS and CDR2 YYNGEE. The J segment lost 5 bases and the V segment lost 2 bases, leaving 9 bases of the junction unmatched. The CDR3 runs to 15 residues. CDR3 residues: CASSVYGRGSDEQYF. The CDR3 region has the DNA TGTGCCAGCAGCGTTTACGGGAGGGGCTCGGACGAGCAGTACTTC.

This chain connects TRBV4-3 to TRBJ2-7; maybe TRBD2 (6 bases). Germline V gives CDR1 LGHNA, CDR2 YSLEER. The CDR3 spans 15 residues. Trimming left V 4 bases short and J 2 bases short, with 15 bases between. The CDR3 region has the DNA TGCGCCAGCAGCCCGAGTTACGGGGGAGCCTACGAGCAGTACTTC. Translated, it gives CASSPSYGGAYEQYF.

The genes are TRBV27 and TRBJ2-1; TRBD2 aligns across 8 bases. Germline V gives CDR1 MNHEY, CDR2 SMNVEV (reference sequence). Germline trimming cut 1 base from V and 9 bases from J; bases unmatched to any gene: 5. The CDR3 is made up of 14 amino acids. CDR3 nucleotides: TGTGCCAGCAGTTTATACGGGAGGGCCGGTGAGCAGTTCTTC. This translates into CASSLYGRAGEQFF.

The V gene is TRBV15, the J gene TRBJ2-3, with 11 bases that match TRBD2. V shed 3 bases, J shed 5 bases, and the junction held 7 bases outside the gene matches. Germline V lookup: CDR1 LNHNV, CDR2 YYDKDF (reference sequence). The CDR3 loop spans 16 amino acids. CDR3 region: CATSRELAGAQDTQYF. The CDR3 DNA follows: TGTGCCACCAGCAGGGAACTAGCGGGGGCACAAGATACGCAGTATTTT. Supplemented by reference TRBV15 and TRBJ2-3, the full variable domain reads DAMVIQNPRYQVTQFGKPVTLSCSQTLNHNVMYWYQQKSSQAPKLLFHYYDKDFNNEADTPDNFQSRRPNTSFCFLDIRSPGLGDTAMYLCATSRELAGAQDTQYFGPGTRLTVL.

The chain couples TRBV7-9 to TRBJ1-3, with TRBD1 as a possible D gene (6 bases). Per germline, CDR1 SEHNR and CDR2 FQNEAQ (reference sequence). Between the trimmed V and J ends, which lost 5 bases and 2 bases, there was a span of 16 bases. The CDR3 sequence is 16 residues long. CDR3 amino acids: CASSRVGAGAGNTIYF. In DNA, the CDR3 is TGTGCCAGCAGCCGGGTTGGGGCAGGGGCTGGAAACACCATATATTTT.

V gene TRBV2 combines with J gene TRBJ1-1; 7 bases align to TRBD1. Germline V gene lookup returns CDR1 SNHLY and CDR2 FYNNEI. The ends lost 6 bases at V and 7 bases at J; junction bases unmatched: 8. The CDR3 length is 13 residues. The CDR3 reads CASRTQGNDEAFF. The CDR3 DNA reads as TGTGCCAGCAGAACACAGGGGAATGATGAAGCTTTCTTT.

A few counts support this clone. The chain is built from TRBV5-6 and TRBJ2-1, with 12 bases aligning to TRBD2. The CDR3 extends over 16 amino acids. Unmatched junction bases numbered 3, after V lost 0 bases and J lost 5 bases. Germline lookup yields CDR1 SGHDT and CDR2 YYEEEE. CDR3 loop: CASSLAGTSGHNEQFF. In DNA, the CDR3 is TGTGCCAGCAGCTTGGCCGGGACTAGCGGGCACAATGAGCAGTTCTTC.

The chain links TRBV7-2 to TRBJ2-5, with 7 bases matching TRBD2. CDR3 length equals 15 residues. V was pared by 6 bases and J by 0 bases, with 7 bases of the junction left unmatched. Germline values: CDR1 SGHTA, CDR2 FQGNSA. The CDR3 DNA follows: TGTGCCAGCAGTCCTAGCGGTCAGTACCAAGAGACCCAGTACTTC. This codes for CASSPSGQYQETQYF. Looking up the rest from reference TRBV7-2 and TRBJ2-5 gives the full variable domain: GAGVSQSPSNKVTEKGKDVELRCDPISGHTALYWYRQSLGQGLEFLIYFQGNSAPDKSGLPSDRFSAERTGGSVSTLTIQRTQQEDSAVYLCASSPSGQYQETQYFGPGTRLLVL.

The rearrangement uses TRBV21-1 and TRBJ2-7; the tabulated D call, TRBD1, remains unverified against the DNA. TRBV21-1 is classified as a pseudogene. The CDR3 spans 14 residues. The CDR3 DNA follows: TGTGCCCTAAACACCCGGACAGGGCGCTACGAGCAGTACTTC. This encodes CALNTRTGRYEQYF.

The chain uses TRBV5-1 and TRBJ2-1; 10 nucleotides line up with TRBD1. CDR1 and CDR2 from the germline V gene are SGHRS and YFSETQ. The CDR3 totals 15 residues. V lost 0 bases, J lost 7 bases, and 4 bases stayed unmatched. The CDR3 reads CASSLGQGALNEQFF. CDR3 nucleotides: TGCGCCAGCAGCTTGGGACAGGGGGCGCTTAATGAGCAGTTCTTC.

This chain joins TRBV7-2 and TRBJ2-2; possible D gene TRBD2, 5 bases. The germline CDR1 and CDR2 sequences are SGHTA and FQGNSA. This CDR3 is built from 13 residues. V lost 1 base, J lost 13 bases, and 13 bases lay in between. The chain's CDR3 is CASSLGGSGGLFF. The CDR3 nucleotides read TGTGCCAGCAGCTTAGGGGGATCAGGAGGGCTGTTTTTT.

The chain combines TRBV10-2 with TRBJ1-5; D is uncertain. CDR1 and CDR2 (germline): WSHSY, SAAADI. Trimming pared 7 bases from V and 5 bases from J, leaving 9 bases between. This CDR3 comprises 12 residues. The CDR3 bases are TGCGCCAGCATTGCCGGAGATCAGCCCCAGCATTTT. Translation gives CASIAGDQPQHF.

This chain uses TRBV27 with TRBJ1-1, with TRBD1 matching 7 bases. The CDR3 extends over 13 amino acids. V gave up 6 bases and J gave up 5 bases; unmatched junction bases: 6. The V gene's germline CDR1 is MNHEY and CDR2 SMNVEV (reference sequence). The CDR3 loop is CASRETGRTEAFF. The CDR3, as DNA: TGTGCCAGCAGGGAGACAGGGAGGACTGAAGCTTTCTTT.